This TCR beta chain was observed in a study of cytomegalovirus exposure and HLA in healthy donors (dated by TCRdb to about 2017). For context, the study as a whole: An earlier analysis of 587 of the donors reported under 300 Gb of sequence data and 95 million to 120 million unique TCR beta sequences obtained from roughly 180 million T cells. An earlier analysis of 587 of the donors used high-throughput TCR beta sequencing to judge whether each TCR beta V gene segment behaved as functional or pseudogenic. The study was designed to test whether signatures of past pathogen exposure could be identified by cataloging public T cell receptors. In a later analysis, previously published TCR beta repertoires from about 640 donors were re-analyzed and high-resolution HLA genotyping was added so that TCR occurrence patterns could be studied. Typing coverage varied by locus: roughly 629-630 donors for A, B, C, DRB1 and DQB1; some 520 for DQA1; more than 600 for DPA1; roughly 450 for DPB1. Of the 350 to 400 genotyped donors, over 65% fell in the genetic ancestry cluster associated with self-reported Caucasian donors. Alongside the repertoire data, information on donor age, sex, ethnicity and CMV serostatus was compiled. About 5 DR-DQ haplotypes were handled as single units for association and clustering, since linkage in the cohort was strong. In addition to the first cohort of approximately 650 subjects, a separate validation cohort of 130 or so different subjects was used. Class I and class II HLA loci were covered by the typing at four-digit resolution. Around 320 gigabases of sequencing data and 80 million or so unique TCR sequences were included in an early release covering about 600 HLA-typed donors. The later analysis used no new phenotypic data to find candidate immune exposures, relying instead on TCR beta sequences and their occurrence across donors. A later genetic analysis took genome-wide SNP genotypes for about 60% of the roughly 670 donors and used that subset as a discovery cohort. Across around 400 genotyped donors of the cohort, an average of about 220,000 unique TCR beta nucleotide sequences per donor were sequenced, and approximately 19% of those sequences were non-productive. Every repertoire in the discovery cohort had been generated on one and the same sequencing platform. To predict cytomegalovirus infection status, the study brought together high-throughput TCR immunosequencing, statistical association of individual TCRs with disease status, and machine learning. The study used immunosequencing to profile the T cell repertoires of some 600 subjects and linked those repertoires to cytomegalovirus serostatus.

General study outcomes and caveats: Most TCR sequences were observed very rarely across donors, whereas some public TCRs were present in many individuals. The 87-base-pair reads could not distinguish some IMGT-functional V segments, including TRBV6-2 and TRBV6-3, so those segments were excluded. It was suggested by the authors that the approach could potentially be generalized to other disease states and immunological phenotypes. Linkage disequilibrium might explain the correlated functional status among segregating V segments, but an unknown experimental factor could not be excluded. Three of the identified cytomegalovirus-associated TCR beta chains were confirmed in vitro to be specific for cytomegalovirus antigens. The only immune exposure information available for the cohort was CMV serostatus. According to a later analysis, most CMV-associated TCR beta chains appeared to be HLA-restricted, and the HLA associations seemed to be driven largely by CMV exposure. Because counts were too low, some 17 rarely observed V segments, including chromosome 9 orphons, were excluded from the earlier analysis of about 500 of the donors. In a later analysis, some 18,000 TCR beta sequences were associated with specific HLA alleles at a false discovery rate of 0.05. Cytomegalovirus status was reported to be diagnosed by the classifier with high specificity and sensitivity in both the original and validation cohorts. An association between a missense DCLRE1C variant and V-gene and J-gene trimming of TCR beta chains was found in a later genetic analysis and replicated in an independent cohort. The cohort was sequenced for TCR beta chains only, and without alpha or paired-chain data the features that could be detected were limited. According to a later analysis, TCR association rates differed among HLA loci, with DRB1 alleles showing the most associated TCRs and HLA-C alleles showing the fewest. Because HLA typing was unavailable for some donors at each locus, only the typed subset was used in association tests. The sequencing pipeline was judged likely to have produced a cluster of highly shared sequence variants as a technical artifact. The study listed approximately 150 TCR beta chains as associated with cytomegalovirus. In a later analysis, HLA-associated TCR beta chains showed more clonal expansion and lower generation probabilities than non-associated chains that were equally common. A later genetic analysis reported fewer N-insertions in productive TCRs among donors in an Asian-associated ancestry cluster than the 666-donor mean. When HLA alleles, especially DR and DQ, strongly co-occurred, TCR associations were difficult to assign to individual alleles. Roughly uniform sequencing depth across donors was assumed in presence/absence analyses, although this assumption may not hold. A further reported finding was that TCR beta sequences accurately predicted the HLA-A and HLA-B alleles for most subjects in the first cohort. In an earlier analysis of around 500 of the donors, most TCR beta V segments appeared in productive rearrangements about 90% or about 30% of the time, broadly matching IMGT annotations. According to a later analysis, parvovirus B19, influenza, CMV and Epstein-Barr virus appeared linked to several top co-occurrence clusters.

Details on this clone: The target of this receptor is not known. Per-base quality was not reported, and no clone a single base away is much larger than it.

Library preparation employed the immunoSEQ multiplex PCR assay. For the multiplex PCR, a mixture combining 60 forward primers for TCR Vbeta segments and 13 reverse primers for TCR Jbeta segments was used. A multiplex PCR assay on genomic DNA amplified the CDR3 region of rearranged TCR beta genes. On the Illumina HiSeq System, the amplified TCR beta libraries were sequenced as 87-base-pair reads. The original pipeline was this. A later analysis counted 65 million to 90 million unique TCR beta chains across the 640 or so repertoires, and 9 million to 14 million of these chains were shared by at least two donors. A nearest-neighbor algorithm error-corrected the raw reads and collapsed the reads into unique sequences, merging closely related sequences to remove PCR and sequencing errors. CDR3 sequences were aligned to IMGT reference sequences to assign V, D and J gene segments. Each retained sequence needed at least a six-nucleotide match to both a V gene segment and a J gene segment. Rearrangements were classified as productive when the CDR3 lacked stop codons and remained in frame with V and J, and all other rearrangements were classified as non-productive. Following IMGT convention, CDR3 was defined as the stretch from the second conserved V-encoded cysteine up to the conserved J-encoded phenylalanine. Sequences without an unambiguous match to a single V gene segment were excluded from the earlier analysis of 587 of the donors. An earlier analysis of several hundred of the donors called V segments functional above 56.7% productive rearrangements and segregating when the between-donor standard deviation exceeded 5%. A statistical classification framework was developed to diagnose cytomegalovirus status using the catalog of TCR beta chain sequences. In a later analysis, V and J genes were assigned by comparing TCR nucleotide sequences against IMGT/GENE-DB human TR gene sequences. Using the TCRdist pipeline, a later analysis assigned CDR3 sequences along with most-parsimonious VDJ recombination scenarios. A later analysis defined each TCR beta chain by its CDR3 amino acid sequence plus V-gene family, and excluded reads lacking a unique V-gene family. As a way to deal with suspected cross-contamination and a sequencing artifact, a later analysis dropped nearly 600 nucleotide sequences that were highly shared and had low generation probability. In a later analysis, a clonal expansion index was calculated for each public chain from normalized within-repertoire ranks of inferred template counts. In a later analysis, generation probabilities were computed using a VDJ recombination model fitted to out-of-frame rearrangements, and the results were checked against IGoR. In a later analysis, TCR-TCR, TCR-HLA and TCR-CMV co-occurrence was scored with hypergeometric tests, and a repertoire-size bias correction was applied to TCR pairs. A later analysis estimated false discovery rates by permuting HLA or CMV assignments 20 times. In a later analysis, co-occurring TCRs were grouped using DBSCAN, and TCRdist sequence similarity was added for clustering within HLA-allele-positive subsets. Repertoires with fewer than 30,000 or more than 120,000 public chains were left out of co-occurrence clustering, as were about 5 repertoires with anomalous nucleotide sharing. TCRdb re-hosts the immuneACCESS table, in-frame sequences only. Its copies lack some clones; in the studies checked, an unresolved V gene accounts for under half of them, and the cause for the rest is not known. The DNA gave D and trimming, while V, J and clone size come from that table. Counted in this sample were about 190,000 clones; 60% to 80% of them appeared once. The ten largest clones take up approximately 2% of the sample.

For CDR1 and CDR2, the germline V gene lists KGHSH and LQKENI. There are 14 amino acids in the CDR3, from cysteine to phenylalanine inclusive. The sequence is cut down to CDR3 DNA, 42 bases in frame from base 1. V is trimmed back by 8 bases and J by 2 bases, and the junction contains 4 bases that no gene match accounts for. The cohort comprised 670 or so healthy bone marrow donors. All cohort members were sampled while nominally healthy, although unrecorded immune exposures were likely present. The donor tested CMV seropositive and was one of the 289 seropositive cohort members. A peripheral blood sample was provided by each donor, and peripheral blood mononuclear cells were used for TCR beta sequencing. Genomic DNA extraction from the blood cell samples was performed with the Qiagen DNeasy Blood Extraction Kit.

The sequence joins TRBV18 to TRBJ2-2; 8 central nucleotides agree with TRBD1. The clonotype was recovered from a woman aged 25 to 39 in good health and CMV-seropositive. The sequenced sample consisted of PBMCs. The bases read TGTGCCAGCACGGGACAGGAAAACACCGGGGAGCTGTTTTTT. It translates to CASTGQENTGELFF.